The 23 T cell receptor beta chains below were found in one sample sequenced in a study of cytomegalovirus exposure and HLA in healthy donors. Only in-frame clones appear in the TCRdb table, and some are missing; sequencing was by immunoSEQ multiplex PCR. Here the sample spans under 400,000 clones, 86% being singletons. Sequenced input: PBMCs. The receptor set was obtained from a woman aged 18-29 years in good health and CMV-seronegative.

The rearrangement joins TRBV5-1 to TRBJ1-1; D unresolved. CDR1 and CDR2 from the germline V gene are SGHRS and YFSETQ. V dropped 0 bases and J dropped 5 bases, with 11 bases sitting between them. The CDR3 extends over 14 amino acids. The CDR3 coding sequence is TGCGCCAGCAGCTTGGAAGCGGGGAGGACTGAAGCTTTCTTT. Translated: CASSLEAGRTEAFF.

The chain links TRBV2 to TRBJ2-3; D remains unclear. V was cut by 1 base and J by 0 bases, with 8 bases left in between. Germline V CDR1 and CDR2: SNHLY, FYNNEI. The CDR3 spans 15 residues. The CDR3 DNA is TGTGCCAGCAGTGAAGTCTACCCTAGCACAGATACGCAGTATTTT. Translating gives CASSEVYPSTDTQYF.

The chain employs TRBV2 and TRBJ2-7, with no clear D. CDR1 is SNHLY and CDR2 is FYNNEI in the germline V gene. The CDR3 is 11 amino acids. This chain's CDR3 is CALRLRYEQYF. The CDR3 DNA is TGTGCTCTTCGGCTCAGGTACGAGCAGTACTTC.

The table lists this clone with a count of one. The chain is built from TRBV27 and TRBJ2-7; 12 nucleotides match TRBD1. CDR3 length equals 15 residues. J was trimmed by 6 bases and V by 6 bases; bases with no gene match: 9. Germline CDR1 is MNHEY and CDR2 is SMNVEV (reference sequence). The DNA of the CDR3 is TGTGCCAGCAGGGGGCCGGGACAGGGGGCGGGCGAGCAGTACTTC. Protein sequence: CASRGPGQGAGEQYF.

The CDR3 reads CASVPGLALTDTQYF. CDR3 DNA: TGCGCCAGCGTTCCGGGACTAGCGCTTACAGATACGCAGTATTTT. The chain uses TRBV5-1 and TRBJ2-3; 10 bases match TRBD2. The ends lost 7 bases at V and 3 bases at J; junction bases unmatched: 8. The CDR3 length is 15 residues. In germline, CDR1 is SGHRS, CDR2 YFSETQ.

This clone showed up just once. The genes are TRBV18 and TRBJ2-2; D not resolved. Germline V gene data show CDR1 as KGHSH and CDR2 as LQKENI. CDR3 length equals 12 residues. Trimming shortened V by 4 bases and J by 5 bases, and 5 bases separated the two germline ends. CDR3 residues: CASSHSTGELFF. As DNA, the CDR3 is TGTGCCAGCTCACACAGTACCGGGGAGCTGTTTTTT.

This clone was recorded only once. The J gene is TRBJ2-1, the V gene TRBV4-2; 11 bases are shared with TRBD2. This CDR3 has 15 amino acids. Germline V gene data show CDR1 as LGHNA and CDR2 as YNFKEQ. Trimming took 8 bases from V and 5 from J; bases not matched to a gene: 8. The CDR3 loop is CASHYGTSGDNEQFF. In nucleotides, the CDR3 is TGTGCCAGCCACTATGGGACTAGCGGTGACAATGAGCAGTTCTTC.

The V and J genes are TRBV27 and TRBJ2-1, with TRBD1 identical over 8 bases. This CDR3 spans 16 amino acids. The germline V gene encodes CDR1 MNHEY and CDR2 SMNVEV (reference sequence). The junction had 14 bases not matched to a gene; V was cut back by 5 bases and J by 8 bases. This CDR3 reads CASSHSQDRELDEQFF. CDR3 in DNA: TGTGCCAGCAGTCACTCACAGGACAGGGAATTGGATGAGCAGTTCTTC.

This clone was detected a few times. This rearrangement joins TRBV29-1 to TRBJ1-2; D is possibly TRBD1 (6 bases). This CDR3 spans 14 amino acids. Germline V gene sequence: CDR1 SQVTM, CDR2 ANQGSEA. Trimming removed 5 bases at V and 0 bases at J, with 13 bases between. The CDR3 spells CSVSLAGANYGYTF. The CDR3 nucleotides read TGCAGCGTTTCGTTAGCAGGGGCTAACTATGGCTACACCTTC.

DNA for the CDR3: TGTGCCAGCAGCTTAGTAGTCCACGAGCAGTACTTC. Translated: CASSLVVHEQYF. The genes are TRBV11-2 and TRBJ2-7; D gene ambiguous. The germline gives CDR1 SGHAT, CDR2 FQNNGV. Deletions cut 1 base from V and 5 bases from J, with 6 bases between. This CDR3 spans 12 amino acids.

V and J are TRBV5-1 and TRBJ2-3; D is unresolved. Germline V gene sequence: CDR1 SGHRS, CDR2 YFSETQ. Trimming left V 0 bases short and J 1 base short, with 9 bases between. The CDR3 is made up of 15 amino acids. CDR3: CASSLELTGTDTQYF. CDR3 DNA sequence: TGCGCCAGCAGCTTGGAACTTACTGGCACAGATACGCAGTATTTT.

CDR3 bases: TGCGCCAGCAGGCGACTAGCGGGGGTTCAAGAGACCCAGTACTTC. Its protein is CASRRLAGVQETQYF. The rearrangement uses TRBV10-2 and TRBJ2-5; 12 nucleotides match TRBD2. The CDR3 loop spans 15 amino acids. The germline V gene encodes CDR1 WSHSY and CDR2 SAAADI. The J segment lost 2 bases and the V segment lost 6 bases, leaving 4 bases of the junction unmatched.

In this sample, this clone turned up a few times. The chain's CDR3 is CASSSSTGEQYF. CDR3 DNA: TGTGCCAGTTCCTCGTCCACAGGGGAGCAGTACTTC. V and J are TRBV27 and TRBJ2-7; weak D call: TRBD1 (6 bases). This CDR3 is built from 12 residues. V was cut by 9 bases and J by 7 bases, with 16 bases left in between. Germline values: CDR1 MNHEY, CDR2 SMNVEV (reference sequence).

The chain joins TRBV27 to TRBJ1-5, with no clear D. This CDR3 has 14 amino acids. Germline CDR1 MNHEY, CDR2 SMNVEV (reference sequence). V lost 6 bases and J 12 bases, leaving 21 bases between the germline ends. CDR3: CASRWVGGDKVQHF. The CDR3 region has the DNA TGTGCCAGCAGATGGGTTGGAGGAGACAAGGTCCAGCATTTT.

The chain recombines TRBV21-1 with TRBJ1-4; TRBD1, the table's D call, was not compared with the DNA. TRBV21-1 is a recognized pseudogene. This CDR3 has 15 amino acids. The CDR3 here is CASSIPPRGEEKLFF. CDR3 DNA: TGTGCCAGCAGCATACCCCCCAGGGGTGAAGAAAAACTGTTTTTT.

J is TRBJ1-4 and V is TRBV9; D gene uncertain. Germline CDR1 and CDR2: SGDLS and YYNGEE. Trimming shortened V by 0 bases and J by 0 bases, and 12 bases separated the two germline ends. CDR3 length equals 17 residues. CDR3 amino acids: CASSVGSLVATNEKLFF. The CDR3 bases are TGTGCCAGCAGCGTAGGGTCTCTGGTAGCAACTAATGAAAAACTGTTTTTT.

This chain uses TRBV5-1 with TRBJ2-1, with 10 bases that match TRBD2. CDR3 size: 17 residues. V shed 1 base, J shed 7 bases, and the junction held 11 bases outside the gene matches. Germline CDR1 is SGHRS and CDR2 is YFSETQ. CDR3 sequence (DNA): TGCGCCAGCAGCTTGTCGAGCGGGAGGGCCTGGATGAATGAGCAGTTCTTC. Protein product: CASSLSSGRAWMNEQFF.

The chain uses TRBV4-1 and TRBJ1-4; D unclear. V shed 1 base and J shed 7 bases, with 7 bases lying between them. The CDR3 consists of 13 residues. In germline, CDR1 is MGHRA, CDR2 YSYEKL. This CDR3 is CASSQVPREKLFF. In nucleotides, the CDR3 is TGCGCCAGCAGCCAAGTCCCTCGTGAAAAACTGTTTTTT.

The rearrangement joins TRBV6-6 to TRBJ2-7; TRBD2 agrees at 7 bases. This CDR3 has 14 amino acids. After removal of 8 bases from V and 0 bases from J, the junction contained 7 bases not matched to a gene. CDR1 is MNHNY and CDR2 is SVGAGI in the germline V gene (reference sequence). The CDR3 DNA reads TGTGCCAGCGCCTCCGGGGGGATCTCCTACGAGCAGTACTTC. Translated: CASASGGISYEQYF.

The CDR3 DNA follows: TGTGCCAGCAGTGGGGGGACAGCGAAAGAGACCCAGTACTTC. Protein product: CASSGGTAKETQYF. The chain couples TRBV25-1 to TRBJ2-5, with 7 bases matching TRBD1. V lost 4 bases to trimming and J lost 3 bases; unmatched junction nucleotides: 5. The CDR3 loop spans 14 amino acids. Per the germline V gene, CDR1 is MGHDK and CDR2 is SYGVNS.

The V gene is TRBV5-1, the J gene TRBJ2-5; D not resolved. The CDR3 runs to 13 residues. Trimming left V 1 base short and J 5 bases short, with 9 bases between. Germline V lookup: CDR1 SGHRS, CDR2 YFSETQ. The CDR3 region has the DNA TGCGCCAGCAGCTTGTTTCTAGAGGAGACCCAGTACTTC. Amino acid sequence: CASSLFLEETQYF.

This chain joins TRBV4-1 and TRBJ2-7; 8 positions agree with TRBD2. The CDR3 contains 17 residues. Germline assignment: CDR1 MGHRA and CDR2 YSYEKL. Germline trimming cut 0 bases from V and 2 bases from J; bases unmatched to any gene: 9. The CDR3 spells CASSQDSSGRGPYEQYF. DNA for the CDR3: TGCGCCAGCAGCCAAGATTCCAGCGGGAGAGGCCCCTACGAGCAGTACTTC.

This clone has just one count. The chain employs TRBV7-9 and TRBJ2-7, with D uncertain. V was cut by 5 bases and J by 2 bases, with 13 bases left in between. The CDR3 runs to 14 residues. CDR1 is SEHNR, CDR2 FQNEAQ, per germline (reference sequence). CDR3 sequence (DNA): TGTGCCAGCAGCCGCGATTCAGGTGCCTACGAGCAGTACTTC. Translated, it gives CASSRDSGAYEQYF. Full variable domain (remainder filled in from reference TRBV7-9 and TRBJ2-7): DTGVSQNPRHKITKRGQNVTFRCDPISEHNRLYWYRQTLGQGPEFLTYFQNEAQLEKSRLLSDRFSAERPKGSFSTLEIQRTEQGDSAMYLCASSRDSGAYEQYFGPGTRLTVT.